The clone carrying this TCR beta chain appeared once. Under the authors' procedure: The authors estimated nucleated cell counts from reference gene primer amplification. Sequenced by immunoSEQ multiplex PCR; TCRdb stores in-frame clones only, minus some. V, J and clone size reflect that table, while D and trimming were determined from the DNA. The table records roughly 260,000 clones, about nine tenths of them present only once. The data stem from a study of blood T cell repertoires in COVID-19. Overall study: Collection of acute and convalescent COVID-19 samples took place in the United States, Italy and Spain.

Recruits, aged roughly 18 to 89 years, lived in about two dozen US areas. Allocation to cohorts depended on clinical history reported by the participants. CDR1 GTSNPN and CDR2 SVGIG come from the germline V gene (reference sequence). This CDR3 is built from 16 residues. Deletions cut 4 bases from V and 5 bases from J, with 22 bases between. The source of this sequence is a woman aged 25-40 years with acute COVID-19. Specimen: PBMCs or T cells enriched from blood (not recorded which). The V call is TRBV30, the J call TRBJ2-3; D remains ambiguous. As DNA, the CDR3 is TGTGCCTGGACCCCCGACTCCGGAAGGTTCGAAGATACGCAGTATTTT. The encoded protein is CAWTPDSGRFEDTQYF.